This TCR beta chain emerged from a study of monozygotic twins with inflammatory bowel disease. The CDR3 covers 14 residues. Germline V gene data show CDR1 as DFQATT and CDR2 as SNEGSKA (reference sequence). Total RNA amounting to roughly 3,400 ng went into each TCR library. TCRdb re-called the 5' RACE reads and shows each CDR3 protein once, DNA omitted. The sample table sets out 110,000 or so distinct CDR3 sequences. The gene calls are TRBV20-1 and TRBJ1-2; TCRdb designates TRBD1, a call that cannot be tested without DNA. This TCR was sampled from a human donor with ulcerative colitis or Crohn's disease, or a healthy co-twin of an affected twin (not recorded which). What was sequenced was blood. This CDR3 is CSARDRGGLYGYTF.